Included here is one T cell receptor (beta chain) sequence, with context. The antigen remains unidentified. TCRdb keeps only in-frame clones here, not all; method: immunoSEQ multiplex PCR. The data show about 200,000 clones, approximately 92% seen once. These data originate in a study of T cell responses to AZD1222 COVID-19 vaccine. Study-wide findings and caveats: Females made up more of the donors, who were largely white British, and clonal diversity may have come out too low. Vaccination with two AZD1222 doses was followed by a rise in Spike-specific TCR breadth and depth. Baseline serology detected seropositivity in only a handful of AZD1222 recipients.

Germline V gene sequence: CDR1 LNHDA, CDR2 SQIVND (reference sequence). The CDR3 contains 16 residues. V shed 6 bases and J shed 0 bases, with 15 bases lying between them. The sequencing here drew on peripheral blood, taken on day 0 of AZD1222 vaccination. V and J are TRBV19 and TRBJ1-3, with D possibly being TRBD1 (5 bases). The sequence derives from an adult in good health. CDR3 DNA sequence: TGTGCCAGTAGCCGCGGGGGACCGAGCTCTGGAAACACCATATATTTT. It codes for CASSRGGPSSGNTIYF.